This record concerns one T cell receptor beta chain sequence. Seattle cases were enrolled at active infection and followed longitudinally. Original handling: Amplification from reference gene primers served as the basis for estimated nucleated cell counts. The assay was immunoSEQ multiplex PCR, and TCRdb's table has in-frame clones only and misses some. That table gives V, J and clone size, and the DNA gave D and trimming. The sample shows almost 200,000 clones, just under 85% of them seen only once. Germline CDR1 SGHDT, CDR2 YYEEEE. This CDR3 has 15 amino acids. Trimming shortened V by 1 base and J by 0 bases, and 9 bases separated the two germline ends. This sample stems from a study of blood T cell repertoires in COVID-19. Background on the study: There were acute and convalescent COVID-19 samples, and they came from the United States, Italy and Spain. PBMCs, B-cell-depleted T cells, or T cells provided the cDNA or gDNA that made up the material.

Sequencing used peripheral blood. J is TRBJ2-3 and V is TRBV5-6, with a tentative D call TRBD1 (6 bases). This receptor was identified in a man in his fifties or sixties with COVID-19, enrolled during active disease. CDR3 amino acids: CASSLRTASTDTQYF. The CDR3 DNA is TGTGCCAGCAGCTTGAGGACAGCTAGCACAGATACGCAGTATTTT.